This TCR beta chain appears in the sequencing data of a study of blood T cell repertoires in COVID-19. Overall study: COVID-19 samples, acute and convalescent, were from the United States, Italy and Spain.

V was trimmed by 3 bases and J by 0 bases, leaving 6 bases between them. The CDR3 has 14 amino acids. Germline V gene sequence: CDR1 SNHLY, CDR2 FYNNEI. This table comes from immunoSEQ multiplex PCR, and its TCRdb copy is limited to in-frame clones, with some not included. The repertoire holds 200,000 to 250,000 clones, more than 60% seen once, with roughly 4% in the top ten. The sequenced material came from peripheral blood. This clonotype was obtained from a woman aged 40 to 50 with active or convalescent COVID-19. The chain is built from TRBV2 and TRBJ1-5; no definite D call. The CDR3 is CASSDPLSNQPQHF. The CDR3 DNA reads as TGTGCCAGCAGTGATCCCCTTAGCAATCAGCCCCAGCATTTT. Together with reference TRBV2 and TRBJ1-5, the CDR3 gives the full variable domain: EPEVTQTPSHQVTQMGQEVILRCVPISNHLYFYWYRQILGQKVEFLVSFYNNEISEKSEIFDDQFSVERPDGSNFTLKIRSTKLEDSAMYFCASSDPLSNQPQHFGDGTRLSIL.